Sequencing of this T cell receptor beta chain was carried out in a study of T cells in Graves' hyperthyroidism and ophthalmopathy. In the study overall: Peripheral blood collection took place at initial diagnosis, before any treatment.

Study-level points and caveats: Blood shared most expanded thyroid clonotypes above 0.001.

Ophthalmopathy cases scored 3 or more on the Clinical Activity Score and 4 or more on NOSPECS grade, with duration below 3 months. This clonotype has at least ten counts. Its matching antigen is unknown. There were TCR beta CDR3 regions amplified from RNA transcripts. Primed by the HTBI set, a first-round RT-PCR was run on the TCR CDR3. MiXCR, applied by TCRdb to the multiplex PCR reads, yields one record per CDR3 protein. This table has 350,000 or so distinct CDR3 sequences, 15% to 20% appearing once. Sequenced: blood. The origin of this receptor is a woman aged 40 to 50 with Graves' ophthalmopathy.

CDR3 residues: CASSLTGVRHYEQYF. The DNA for the CDR3 is TGTGCCAGCAGCCTGACAGGGGTAAGACACTACGAGCAGTACTTC. The chain recombines TRBV13 with TRBJ2-7; TRBD1 matches 8 bases. J was trimmed by 3 bases and V by 5 bases; bases with no gene match: 9. Germline assignment: CDR1 PRHDT and CDR2 FYEKMQ (reference sequence). There are 15 residues in the CDR3. The full variable domain, in which reference TRBV13 and TRBJ2-7 provide the parts outside the CDR3, is AAGVIQSPRHLIKEKRETATLKCYPIPRHDTVYWYQQGPGQDPQFLISFYEKMQSDKGSIPDRFSAQQFSDYHSELNMSSLELGDSALYFCASSLTGVRHYEQYFGPGTRLTVT.